The sequence of this TCR beta chain was determined in a study of blood T cell repertoires in acute mononucleosis (TCRdb year 2020). The study in broad terms: Convalescent samples, representing the memory response, were collected 5 to 8 months after the acute presentation. The mean blood EBV load was 3.8 log10 genome copies per million B cells in acute infection and over 2 at convalescence.

Beyond this particular receptor, the publication reports: In TCR repertoire selection for BRLF1 (YVL-BR), TCRalpha CDR3 motifs took on a dominant role, whereas TCRbeta played only a minimal one. Although only 8% to 9.5% of unique acute clonotypes carried over into convalescence, these persisting clonotypes made up most of the response, and the remainder were seemingly replaced by new, diverse de novo clonotypes. With only three donors in the cohort, group averages were based on very few individuals. Low acute-to-convalescent clonotype overlap might partly reflect sampling error, because only a fraction of each donor's blood was analyzed.

For TCR profiling, total RNA from no fewer than 10,000 sorted tetramer+ CD8 T cells was reverse transcribed into cDNA. CDR3 regions were amplified by PCR with primers annealing to V and J regions, adding unique molecular identifiers to track templates. TCRalpha and TCRbeta chains were profiled using the immunoSEQ platform, including its sequencing and error-correction standards. The original pipeline was this. Clonal copy numbers were corrected for sequencing and PCR errors, and CDR3s were defined according to IMGT conventions. Analysis was restricted to productive rearrangements and performed with immunoSEQ Analyzer versions 2.0 and 3.0, while gene-pairing frequencies underwent further processing in Microsoft Excel. Circos plots were used to visualize V-J pairings, and MEME together with a custom motifSearch program was used to find CDR3 motifs. The probability of generation of TCR sequences was calculated using the OLGA algorithm. A clonotype seen at both visits was called persistent, a clonotype seen only at the acute visit was called nonpersistent, and a clonotype seen only at convalescence was called de novo. A public TCR was defined as an amino acid clonotype used by more than one donor. As stored in TCRdb, this immuneACCESS dataset retains in-frame rearrangements with V and J assigned. A fraction of the clones does not appear; measured against another copy, unresolved V genes explain less than half of the discrepancy, and the remainder lacks a known reason. That table furnishes V, J and clone size, whereas the DNA furnished D and trimming. A total of approximately 1,800 clones appear in this sample, roughly a fifth of them only once. Jointly, the top ten make up around 27% of the sample.

Concerning this clone: One base away there is no much larger clone; base qualities are not given.

V gives up 4 bases and J gives up 5 bases, and the segment between their germline ends measures 18 bases. From the cysteine up to the phenylalanine, the CDR3 has a length of 15 residues. CDR3 DNA is the only sequence kept; it has 45 bases, read in frame from the first base. As encoded in the germline V gene, CDR1 is MGHDK while CDR2 is SYGVNS. According to the study, the label for this sample's time point signals: convalescence about 6 months (5-8 months) after acute presentation (visit 7). CD8 T cell responses to two immunodominant EBV epitopes, BRLF1 109 (YVL-BR) and BMLF1 280 (GLC-BM), were tracked in the study over primary infection. Primary EBV infection was taken to be indicated by a positive serum heterophile antibody test and EBV viral capsid antigen-specific IgM. Magnetic positive selection (MACS) was first used to enrich total CD8 T cells from PBMCs. Live CD3+ CD8+ tetramer+ cells were sorted on a FACSAria III to over 90% purity. A PE-conjugated tetramer loaded with the BRLF1 109-117 peptide was used for cell sorting. After tetramer sorting, TCR repertoires of EBV epitope-specific CD8 T cells were deep-sequenced directly ex vivo at acute infection and at convalescence. The donors were a few individuals between about 18 and 29 years old who had clinical acute infectious mononucleosis along with laboratory evidence of primary EBV infection. Heparinized peripheral blood was drawn at clinical presentation with mononucleosis symptoms and again about 6 months later. PBMCs were isolated by Ficoll-Paque density gradient centrifugation.

The specimen was EBV YVL epitope tetramer+ CD8+ T cells sorted from PBMCs, collected during convalescence from infectious mononucleosis. The sample's cell subset or site label, decoded: CD8 T cells binding a tetramer with EBV BRLF1 109-117 peptide (YVL-BR). The TCR was taken from a woman under 30 with infectious mononucleosis caused by EBV. The chain employs TRBV25-1 and TRBJ2-7, with the D gene call left open. Here is the DNA: TGTGCCAGCAGTGCTACCCAACCCCTAGAAAACGAGCAGTACTTC. Its product reads: CASSATQPLENEQYF.